Presented here are 16 T cell receptor beta chains from one specimen sequenced in a study of T-cell reconstitution after alpha-beta-depleted transplantation in children. During its preparation, the TCRbeta library received unique molecular identifiers. TCRdb independently ran MiXCR on the PCR reads; one entry per CDR3 protein. The table records 400,000 to 500,000 distinct CDR3 sequences, approximately 11% of them present only once. Sequencing used PBMCs from the stem cell graft donor, obtained from the stem cell graft. These TCRs come from a human donor who donated a stem cell graft to a child with acute myeloid leukemia.

This chain joins TRBV6-2 or TRBV6-3 and TRBJ2-1; D call uncertain. The CDR3 is 12 residues long. The germline gives CDR1 MNHEY, CDR2 SVGEGT. Trimming took off 6 bases at V and 8 bases at J, with 11 bases between the two ends. CDR3: CASRTVPDEQFF. The CDR3, as DNA: TGTGCCAGCAGGACGGTGCCTGATGAGCAGTTCTTC.

In its sample, this clonotype was seen a few times. The chain is built from TRBV18 and TRBJ1-1; D not certain. Germline-derived CDR1 and CDR2 are KGHSH and LQKENI. Deletions cut 0 bases from V and 6 bases from J, with 11 bases between. This CDR3 has 14 residues. The CDR3, as DNA: TGTGCCAGCTCACCACCGTCGGTTATCGCTGAAGCTTTCTTT. The encoded protein is CASSPPSVIAEAFF.

The rearrangement joins TRBV7-2 to TRBJ1-3, with no clear D. The V and J ends lost 5 bases and 0 bases respectively, with 11 bases between them. Per germline, CDR1 SGHTA and CDR2 FQGNSA. This CDR3 has 15 residues. The chain's CDR3 is CASSRSGSSGNTIYF. Written as DNA, the CDR3 is TGTGCCAGCAGCCGCAGCGGAAGCTCTGGAAACACCATATATTTT.

The V call is TRBV7-9, the J call TRBJ1-6; D is possibly TRBD1 (6 bases). The CDR3 spans 16 residues. CDR1 and CDR2 (germline): SEHNR, FQNEAQ (reference sequence). The V and J ends lost 5 bases and 9 bases respectively, with 20 bases between them. The CDR3 sequence: CASSLQRTALGSPLHF. CDR3 sequence (DNA): TGTGCCAGCAGCCTACAAAGGACAGCCTTAGGTTCACCCCTCCACTTT.

This chain connects TRBV20-1 to TRBJ2-1; 12 bases agree with TRBD2. Germline lookup yields CDR1 DFQATT and CDR2 SNEGSKA (reference sequence). The CDR3 runs 16 residues. V shed 6 bases, J shed 2 bases, and the junction held 8 bases outside the gene matches. CDR3 coding DNA: TGCAGTGCCAAAGACCTAGCGGGAGGGCCCTACAATGAGCAGTTCTTC. Encoded protein: CSAKDLAGGPYNEQFF.

This clonotype was detected only a few times. The V gene is TRBV6-6, the J gene TRBJ1-1; D is ambiguous. CDR1 MNHNY and CDR2 SVGAGI come from the germline V gene (reference sequence). V lost 7 bases, J lost 8 bases, and 14 bases lay in between. The CDR3 spans 12 residues. CDR3 nucleotides: TGTGCCAGCACCAAGCCCTCAGAGGAAGCTTTCTTT. Its protein product is CASTKPSEEAFF.

The chain joins TRBV25-1 to TRBJ2-3; D gene unclear. The CDR3 runs to 15 residues. The V and J ends lost 4 bases and 0 bases respectively, with 11 bases between them. The V gene's germline CDR1 is MGHDK and CDR2 SYGVNS. The CDR3: CASSGTSVSTDTQYF. For the CDR3, the DNA is TGTGCCAGCAGTGGAACGTCAGTTAGCACAGATACGCAGTATTTT.

The V and J genes are TRBV7-9 and TRBJ1-6, with D uncertain. The germline gives CDR1 SEHNR, CDR2 FQNEAQ (reference sequence). V was shortened by 4 bases and J by 3 bases, with 10 bases between the two germline ends. The CDR3 has 15 amino acids. CDR3 protein: CASSSDGVYNSPLHF. The DNA for the CDR3 is TGTGCCAGCAGCTCCGATGGGGTCTATAATTCACCCCTCCACTTT.

The chain employs TRBV11-2 and TRBJ2-1; no definite D call. The germline CDR1 and CDR2 sequences are SGHAT and FQNNGV. This CDR3 is 12 amino acids long. V lost 0 bases and J lost 15, with 12 bases in between. CDR3 protein: CASSLDQGLSFF. CDR3 DNA sequence: TGTGCCAGCAGCTTAGATCAAGGGCTGTCGTTCTTC.

V usage is TRBV30 and J usage is TRBJ1-2; perhaps TRBD1 as D (5 bases). The CDR3 covers 12 residues. Germline lookup yields CDR1 GTSNPN and CDR2 SVGIG (reference sequence). The germline V and J ends were trimmed by 2 bases and 7 bases, with 11 bases remaining between them. The CDR3 protein is CAWSRTGGGYTF. DNA for the CDR3: TGTGCCTGGAGTCGGACCGGGGGTGGCTACACCTTC.

This chain links TRBV4-2 with TRBJ2-7; D not resolved. The CDR3 is 12 residues long. The germline V gene encodes CDR1 LGHNA and CDR2 YNFKEQ. Trimming pared 1 base from V and 5 bases from J, leaving 6 bases between. The CDR3 spells CASSQAAHEQYF. CDR3 coding DNA: TGTGCCAGCAGCCAAGCGGCCCACGAGCAGTACTTC.

This clonotype turned up a few times. The chain uses TRBV20-1 and TRBJ2-1, with D perhaps TRBD1 (6 bases). This CDR3 comprises 16 residues. V lost 0 bases to trimming and J lost 4 bases, with 16 bases between them. Germline-derived CDR1 and CDR2 are DFQATT and SNEGSKA (reference sequence). The DNA for the CDR3 is TGCAGTGCTAGAGACTTGACAGGCACGGGATACAATGAGCAGTTCTTC. Encoded protein: CSARDLTGTGYNEQFF.

This clonotype was detected a few times. The chain joins TRBV7-6 to TRBJ2-7, with D possibly being TRBD2 (5 bases). V lost 2 bases and J lost 2, with 13 bases in between. The CDR3 totals 15 residues. Per the germline V gene, CDR1 is SGHVS and CDR2 is FNYEAQ. This CDR3 reads CASSLLFGVAYEQYF. The CDR3 coding sequence is TGTGCCAGCAGCTTATTGTTCGGGGTTGCCTACGAGCAGTACTTC.

This clonotype was seen once. CDR3 nucleotide sequence: TGTGCCAGCAGCTTGGCTCGCGGCGGAAGGGGTGACAATGAGCAGTTCTTC. Amino acids: CASSLARGGRGDNEQFF. The V gene is TRBV5-4, the J gene TRBJ2-1; a weak D match, TRBD1 (5 bases). This CDR3 contains 17 residues. With 0 bases removed from V and 5 bases from J, the gap between germline ends came to 18 bases. Germline V gene sequence: CDR1 SGHNT, CDR2 YYREEE (reference sequence).

The chain couples TRBV27 to TRBJ2-6; perhaps D is TRBD1 or TRBD2 (6 bases each). Between the trimmed V and J ends, which lost 6 bases and 1 base, there was a span of 16 bases. The CDR3 spans 17 residues. Per the germline V gene, CDR1 is MNHEY and CDR2 is SMNVEV (reference sequence). This CDR3 reads CASRIQGGTSGANVLTF. The CDR3 nucleotides read TGTGCCAGCAGGATACAGGGCGGGACGTCTGGGGCCAACGTCCTGACTTTC.

This clonotype was found a few times. The chain carries TRBV5-1 and TRBJ2-5; TRBD2 might be the D (6 bases). Between the trimmed V and J ends, which lost 4 bases and 2 bases, there was a span of 15 bases. This CDR3 is 15 amino acids long. CDR1 is SGHRS and CDR2 is YFSETQ in the germline V gene. CDR3 coding DNA: TGCGCCAGCAGCGGGGGAGGAGGTAGGCAAGAGACCCAGTACTTC. It is translated as CASSGGGGRQETQYF.